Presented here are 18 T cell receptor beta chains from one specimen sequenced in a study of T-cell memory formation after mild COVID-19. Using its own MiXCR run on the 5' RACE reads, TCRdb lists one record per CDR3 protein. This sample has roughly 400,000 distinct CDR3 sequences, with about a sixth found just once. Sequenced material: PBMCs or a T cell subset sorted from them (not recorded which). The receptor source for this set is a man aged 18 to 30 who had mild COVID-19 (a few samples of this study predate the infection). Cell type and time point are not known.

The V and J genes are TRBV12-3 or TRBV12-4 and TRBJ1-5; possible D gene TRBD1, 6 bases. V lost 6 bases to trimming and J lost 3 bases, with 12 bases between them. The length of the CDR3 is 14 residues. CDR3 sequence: CASSSQGHNQPQHF. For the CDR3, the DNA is TGTGCCAGCAGCTCCCAGGGACACAATCAGCCCCAGCATTTT.

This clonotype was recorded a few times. The CDR3 loop is CASSIRDRGRHGELFF. The DNA for the CDR3 is TGTGCCAGCAGCATCCGGGACAGGGGGCGTCACGGGGAGCTGTTTTTT. The chain combines TRBV5-6 with TRBJ2-2; 12 nucleotides line up with TRBD1. This CDR3 is 16 amino acids long. CDR1 and CDR2 from the germline V gene are SGHDT and YYEEEE. V lost 4 bases and J lost 7; bases outside the gene matches: 8.

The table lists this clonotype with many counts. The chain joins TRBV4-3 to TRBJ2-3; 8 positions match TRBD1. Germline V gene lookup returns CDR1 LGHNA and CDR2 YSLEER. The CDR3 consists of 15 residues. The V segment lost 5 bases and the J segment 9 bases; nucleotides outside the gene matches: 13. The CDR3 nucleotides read TGCGCCAGCAGCTCCTTGGACAGGGAGACACGGACGCAGTATTTT. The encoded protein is CASSSLDRETRTQYF.

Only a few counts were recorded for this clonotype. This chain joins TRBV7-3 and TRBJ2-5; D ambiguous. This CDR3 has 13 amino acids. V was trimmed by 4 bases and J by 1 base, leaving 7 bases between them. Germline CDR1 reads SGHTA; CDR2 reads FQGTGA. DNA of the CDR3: TGTGCCAGCAGCTCCCAGCCCCAAGAGACCCAGTACTTC. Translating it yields CASSSQPQETQYF.

CDR3: CASHAAGGYNEQFF. Here the CDR3 DNA reads TGTGCCAGCCACGCAGCGGGGGGTTACAATGAGCAGTTCTTC. This chain links TRBV11-1 with TRBJ2-1; 9 bases match TRBD2. The V gene's germline CDR1 is SGHAT and CDR2 FQDESV (reference sequence). Unmatched junction bases numbered 6, after V lost 8 bases and J lost 4 bases. The CDR3 extends over 14 amino acids.

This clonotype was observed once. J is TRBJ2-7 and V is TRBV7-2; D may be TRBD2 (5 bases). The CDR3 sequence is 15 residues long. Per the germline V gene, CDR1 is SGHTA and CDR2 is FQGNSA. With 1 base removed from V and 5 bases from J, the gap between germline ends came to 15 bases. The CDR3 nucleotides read TGTGCCAGCAGCTTAGTCGGGGAGCCGTTGCACGAGCAGTACTTC. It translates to CASSLVGEPLHEQYF.

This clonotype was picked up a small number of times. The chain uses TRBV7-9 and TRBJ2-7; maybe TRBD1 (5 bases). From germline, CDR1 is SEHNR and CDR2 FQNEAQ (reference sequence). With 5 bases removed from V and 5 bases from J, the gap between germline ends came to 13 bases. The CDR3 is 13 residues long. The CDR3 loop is CASSQGEGDEQYV. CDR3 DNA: TGTGCCAGCAGCCAGGGCGAAGGGGACGAGCAGTACGTC.

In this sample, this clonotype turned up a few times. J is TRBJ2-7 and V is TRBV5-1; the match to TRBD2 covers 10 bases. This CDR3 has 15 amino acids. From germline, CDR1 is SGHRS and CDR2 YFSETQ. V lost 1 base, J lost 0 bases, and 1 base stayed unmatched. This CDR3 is CASSLQRGGSYEQYF. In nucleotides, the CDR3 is TGCGCCAGCAGCTTGCAGCGGGGGGGCTCCTACGAGCAGTACTTC.

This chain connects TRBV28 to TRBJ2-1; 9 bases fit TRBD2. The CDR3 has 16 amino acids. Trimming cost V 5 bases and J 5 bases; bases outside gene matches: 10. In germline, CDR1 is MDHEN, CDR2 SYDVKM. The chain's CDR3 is CASSLTGTSSNNEQFF. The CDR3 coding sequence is TGTGCCAGCAGTCTCACGGGGACTAGCAGTAACAATGAGCAGTTCTTC.

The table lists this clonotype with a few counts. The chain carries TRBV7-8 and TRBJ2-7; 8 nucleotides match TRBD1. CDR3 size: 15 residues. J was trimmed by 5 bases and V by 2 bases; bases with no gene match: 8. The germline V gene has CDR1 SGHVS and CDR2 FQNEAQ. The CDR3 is CASSLRDRRRHEQYF. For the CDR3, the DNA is TGTGCCAGCAGCTTACGGGACAGGAGACGCCACGAGCAGTACTTC.

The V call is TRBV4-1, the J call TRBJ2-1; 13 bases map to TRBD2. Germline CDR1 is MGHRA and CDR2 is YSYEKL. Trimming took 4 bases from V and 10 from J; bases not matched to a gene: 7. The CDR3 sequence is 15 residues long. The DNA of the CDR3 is TGCGCCAGCAGCCGAACTAGCGGGGGGGAACCAGAGCAGTTCTTC. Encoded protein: CASSRTSGGEPEQFF.

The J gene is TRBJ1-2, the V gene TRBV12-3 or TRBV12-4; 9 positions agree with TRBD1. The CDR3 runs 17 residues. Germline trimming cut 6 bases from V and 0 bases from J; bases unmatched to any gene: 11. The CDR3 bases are TGTGCCAGCAGCTACCCGGGACAGGGAACTGCTAACTATGGCTACACCTTC. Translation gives CASSYPGQGTANYGYTF.

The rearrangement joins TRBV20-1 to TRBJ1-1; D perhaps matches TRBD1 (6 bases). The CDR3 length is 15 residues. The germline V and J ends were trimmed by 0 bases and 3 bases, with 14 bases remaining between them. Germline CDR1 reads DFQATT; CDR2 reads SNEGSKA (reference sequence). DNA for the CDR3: TGCAGTGCTAGAGATCCTCCAGGGGTGGACACTGAAGCTTTCTTT. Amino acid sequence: CSARDPPGVDTEAFF.

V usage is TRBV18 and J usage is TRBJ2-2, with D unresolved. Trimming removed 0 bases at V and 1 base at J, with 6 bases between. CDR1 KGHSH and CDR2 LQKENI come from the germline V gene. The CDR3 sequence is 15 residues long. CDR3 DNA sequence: TGTGCCAGCTCACCACCTCTAGAGAACACCGGGGAGCTGTTTTTT. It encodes CASSPPLENTGELFF.

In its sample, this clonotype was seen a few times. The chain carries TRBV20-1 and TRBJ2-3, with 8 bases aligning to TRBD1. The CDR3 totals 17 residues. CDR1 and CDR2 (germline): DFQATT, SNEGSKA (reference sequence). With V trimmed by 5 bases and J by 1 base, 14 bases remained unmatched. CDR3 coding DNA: TGCAGTGCTCTCCGCCTTCAGGGGGCGGGTGGCACAGATACGCAGTATTTT. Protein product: CSALRLQGAGGTDTQYF.

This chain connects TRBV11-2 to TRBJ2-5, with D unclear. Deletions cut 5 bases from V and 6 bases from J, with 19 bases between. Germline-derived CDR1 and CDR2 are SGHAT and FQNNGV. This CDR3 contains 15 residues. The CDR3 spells CASSLGRAGVKTQYF. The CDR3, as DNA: TGTGCCAGCAGCCTAGGTCGGGCAGGAGTAAAGACCCAGTACTTC. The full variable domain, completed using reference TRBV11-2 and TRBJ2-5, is EAGVAQSPRYKIIEKRQSVAFWCNPISGHATLYWYQQILGQGPKLLIQFQNNGVVDDSQLPKDRFSAERLKGVDSTLKIQPAKLEDSAVYLCASSLGRAGVKTQYFGPGTRLLVL.

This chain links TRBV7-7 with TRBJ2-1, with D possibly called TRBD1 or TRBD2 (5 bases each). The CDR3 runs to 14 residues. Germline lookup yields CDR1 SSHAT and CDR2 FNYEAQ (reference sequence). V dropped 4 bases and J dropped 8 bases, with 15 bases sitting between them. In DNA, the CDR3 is TGTGCCAGCAGCTCCGATTGGGGGTCCGATGAGCAGTTCTTC. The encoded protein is CASSSDWGSDEQFF.

CDR3 in amino acids: CASSYGEGNSPLHF. CDR3 bases: TGTGCCAGCAGTTACGGGGAAGGAAATTCACCCCTCCACTTT. This rearrangement joins TRBV6-5 to TRBJ1-6; D uncertain. Germline V gene sequence: CDR1 MNHEY, CDR2 SVGAGI. CDR3 size: 14 residues. V gave up 2 bases and J gave up 7 bases, with 9 bases separating them.